The clone carrying this TCR beta chain occurred a few times. Germline V CDR1 and CDR2: DFQATT, SNEGSKA (reference sequence). There are 15 residues in the CDR3. The junction had 3 bases not matched to a gene; V was cut back by 3 bases and J by 0 bases. This sample was included in a study of CD8 T cells in ankylosing spondylitis. TCRdb redid the calling of the 5' RACE reads with MiXCR, one entry per CDR3 protein. This sample carries 350,000 to 400,000 distinct CDR3 sequences, around 20% of them seen once, and the ten largest clones take around 12%. The sequenced sample was blood, either unsorted or a sorted T cell fraction (not recorded which). This clonotype originated in a male donor with ankylosing spondylitis or in good health (not recorded which). The J gene is TRBJ2-7, the V gene TRBV20-1, with TRBD2 matching over 12 bases. CDR3 sequence: CSARRLAGDSYEQYF. The CDR3 bases are TGCAGTGCTAGGCGACTAGCGGGGGACTCCTACGAGCAGTACTTC.